The rows below give T cell receptor beta chains drawn from one sample of a study of T cell responses to AZD1222 COVID-19 vaccine. Data came from immunoSEQ multiplex PCR; TCRdb stores just in-frame clones and leaves some out. This sample carries roughly 70,000 clones, about 88% of them seen once, and the ten largest clones take 4% to 5%. The sequencing used peripheral blood, collected 28 days after the second dose of the MenACWY control vaccine. All receptors derive from an adult who received the MenACWY meningococcal vaccine as a control. Each CDR3 is given with its conserved first and last residue. D genes are given only for firm matches. A row's size may be missing; if present it is once, few, many or a size class.

NA NA TRBJ2-4 TRBV10-3 CAISESPFGGTKNIQYF TGTGCCATCAGTGAGTCGCCCTTCGGGGGAACCAAAAACATTCAGTACTTC
NA NA TRBJ1-5 TRBV28 CASSTGRQIQPQHF TGTGCCAGCAGTACCGGACGGCAGATTCAACCCCAGCATTTT
NA NA TRBJ2-1 TRBV4-1 CASSQDKDLLEQFF TGCGCCAGCAGCCAAGATAAGGACCTCCTCGAGCAGTTCTTC
NA TRBD1 TRBJ1-4 TRBV30 CAWRAQGGNEKLFF TGTGCCTGGAGGGCCCAGGGGGGCAATGAAAAACTGTTTTTT
once NA TRBJ1-1 TRBV18 CASSGDGTNTEAFF TGTGCCAGCTCAGGGGACGGGACGAACACTGAAGCTTTCTTT
NA NA TRBJ2-4 TRBV4-1 CASSQGRALAKNIQYF TGCGCCAGCAGCCAGGGACGCGCTCTAGCCAAAAACATTCAGTACTTC
NA NA TRBJ1-1 TRBV6-5 CASASAASEAFF TGTGCCAGCGCAAGCGCGGCTTCTGAAGCTTTCTTT
NA TRBD1 TRBJ1-2 TRBV28 CASSGPTGNYGYTF TGTGCCAGCAGTGGACCGACAGGGAACTATGGCTACACCTTC
NA TRBD1 TRBJ1-1 TRBV28 CASSLPQGAWDRGPREAFF TGTGCCAGCAGTTTACCCCAAGGGGCCTGGGACAGGGGGCCTCGGGAAGCTTTCTTT
NA TRBD1 TRBJ1-3 TRBV6-5 CASSSRTGGRNTIYF TGTGCCAGCAGTTCCAGGACAGGCGGGAGAAACACCATATATTTT
NA NA TRBJ1-6 TRBV7-2 CASSLTLNSPLHF TGTGCCAGCAGCTTGACGTTGAATTCACCCCTCCACTTT
NA NA TRBJ2-7 TRBV11-1 CASSLDPDSSYEQYF TGTGCCAGCAGCTTAGACCCCGATAGCTCCTACGAGCAGTACTTC
NA NA TRBJ2-7 TRBV6-5 CASSYSGIAYEQYF TGTGCCAGCAGTTACTCTGGTATCGCCTACGAGCAGTACTTC
NA TRBD1 TRBJ1-1 TRBV19 CASSIRGRGHAFF TGTGCCAGTAGTATAAGGGGCAGGGGGCATGCTTTCTTT
NA NA TRBJ2-7 TRBV2 CASSTDVFPYEQYF TGTGCCAGCAGTACCGATGTCTTCCCCTACGAGCAGTACTTC
NA NA TRBJ1-6 TRBV7-9 CASSPGGAGPQHF TGTGCCAGCAGCCCGGGCGGGGCAGGGCCCCAACACTTT
NA NA TRBJ2-7 TRBV4-2 CASSQEFPVSYEQYF TGTGCCAGCAGCCAAGAGTTCCCGGTCTCCTACGAGCAGTACTTC
NA NA TRBJ1-1 TRBV9 CASSVEENRNTEAFF TGTGCCAGCAGCGTAGAAGAAAACCGTAACACTGAAGCTTTCTTT
NA TRBD1 TRBJ2-3 TRBV24-1 CATSDLGGQGADTQYF TGTGCCACCAGTGATTTGGGTGGACAGGGGGCAGATACGCAGTATTTT
NA NA TRBJ2-2 TRBV11-2 CASSAMYGLAFTGELFF TGTGCCAGCAGCGCCATGTATGGGCTAGCTTTTACCGGGGAGCTGTTTTTT
NA NA TRBJ2-7 TRBV7-2 CASSLRAVVRNEQYF TGTGCCAGCAGCTTACGGGCAGTGGTAAGAAACGAGCAGTACTTC
NA NA TRBJ2-7 TRBV18 CASSPTRGPPRSSYEQYF TGTGCCAGCTCACCTACGCGGGGCCCACCTAGAAGCTCCTACGAGCAGTACTTC